A single sample is the source of the 3 T cell receptor beta chains below, sequenced in a study of blood T cell repertoires in COVID-19. Profiled with immunoSEQ multiplex PCR; TCRdb holds only in-frame clones, not every one. The sample contains 200,000 to 250,000 clones, roughly 87% of which appear only once. Source material: peripheral blood. The receptors originated from a woman between 18 and 30 years old who had recovered from COVID-19.

The chain couples TRBV4-3 to TRBJ1-1; possibly TRBD1 for D (5 bases). The CDR3 contains 16 residues. Trimming removed 0 bases at V and 1 base at J, with 12 bases between. Germline V gives CDR1 LGHNA, CDR2 YSLEER. The CDR3 DNA is TGCGCCAGCAGCCAAGATTGGGGGGGGAGGAACACTGAAGCTTTCTTT. Translation: CASSQDWGGRNTEAFF.

The genes are TRBV27 and TRBJ1-5; D might be TRBD1 (6 bases). The CDR3 is 15 amino acids. Between the trimmed V and J ends, which lost 6 bases and 4 bases, there was a span of 16 bases. CDR1 MNHEY and CDR2 SMNVEV come from the germline V gene (reference sequence). In nucleotides, the CDR3 is TGTGCCAGCAGACTAACAGGGAACTTTAATCAGCCCCAGCATTTT. It specifies CASRLTGNFNQPQHF.

The chain employs TRBV10-3 and TRBJ1-3, with D tentatively TRBD1 (6 bases). The CDR3 is 21 residues long. Trimming stripped 6 bases from V and 0 bases from J, with 30 bases between. Germline lookup yields CDR1 ENHRY and CDR2 SYGVKD. CDR3 in DNA: TGTGCCATCAGAGAAGTAAGGGGGGGTGAGGCCGGCACGCACTCTGGAAACACCATATATTTT. It yields the protein CAIREVRGGEAGTHSGNTIYF.